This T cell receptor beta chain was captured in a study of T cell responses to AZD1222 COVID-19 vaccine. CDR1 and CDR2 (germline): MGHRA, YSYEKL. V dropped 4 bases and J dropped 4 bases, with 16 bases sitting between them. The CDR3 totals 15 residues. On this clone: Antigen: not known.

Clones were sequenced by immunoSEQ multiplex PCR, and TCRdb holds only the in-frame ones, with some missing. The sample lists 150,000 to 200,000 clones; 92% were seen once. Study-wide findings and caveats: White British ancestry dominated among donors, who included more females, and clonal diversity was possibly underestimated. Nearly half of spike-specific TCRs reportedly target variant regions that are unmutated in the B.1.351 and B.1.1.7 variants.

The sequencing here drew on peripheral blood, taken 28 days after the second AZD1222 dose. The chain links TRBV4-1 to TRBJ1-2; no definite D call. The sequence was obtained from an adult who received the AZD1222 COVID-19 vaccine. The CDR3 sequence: CASSLALPISYGYTF. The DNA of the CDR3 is TGCGCCAGCAGCCTGGCACTTCCGATATCCTATGGCTACACCTTC.